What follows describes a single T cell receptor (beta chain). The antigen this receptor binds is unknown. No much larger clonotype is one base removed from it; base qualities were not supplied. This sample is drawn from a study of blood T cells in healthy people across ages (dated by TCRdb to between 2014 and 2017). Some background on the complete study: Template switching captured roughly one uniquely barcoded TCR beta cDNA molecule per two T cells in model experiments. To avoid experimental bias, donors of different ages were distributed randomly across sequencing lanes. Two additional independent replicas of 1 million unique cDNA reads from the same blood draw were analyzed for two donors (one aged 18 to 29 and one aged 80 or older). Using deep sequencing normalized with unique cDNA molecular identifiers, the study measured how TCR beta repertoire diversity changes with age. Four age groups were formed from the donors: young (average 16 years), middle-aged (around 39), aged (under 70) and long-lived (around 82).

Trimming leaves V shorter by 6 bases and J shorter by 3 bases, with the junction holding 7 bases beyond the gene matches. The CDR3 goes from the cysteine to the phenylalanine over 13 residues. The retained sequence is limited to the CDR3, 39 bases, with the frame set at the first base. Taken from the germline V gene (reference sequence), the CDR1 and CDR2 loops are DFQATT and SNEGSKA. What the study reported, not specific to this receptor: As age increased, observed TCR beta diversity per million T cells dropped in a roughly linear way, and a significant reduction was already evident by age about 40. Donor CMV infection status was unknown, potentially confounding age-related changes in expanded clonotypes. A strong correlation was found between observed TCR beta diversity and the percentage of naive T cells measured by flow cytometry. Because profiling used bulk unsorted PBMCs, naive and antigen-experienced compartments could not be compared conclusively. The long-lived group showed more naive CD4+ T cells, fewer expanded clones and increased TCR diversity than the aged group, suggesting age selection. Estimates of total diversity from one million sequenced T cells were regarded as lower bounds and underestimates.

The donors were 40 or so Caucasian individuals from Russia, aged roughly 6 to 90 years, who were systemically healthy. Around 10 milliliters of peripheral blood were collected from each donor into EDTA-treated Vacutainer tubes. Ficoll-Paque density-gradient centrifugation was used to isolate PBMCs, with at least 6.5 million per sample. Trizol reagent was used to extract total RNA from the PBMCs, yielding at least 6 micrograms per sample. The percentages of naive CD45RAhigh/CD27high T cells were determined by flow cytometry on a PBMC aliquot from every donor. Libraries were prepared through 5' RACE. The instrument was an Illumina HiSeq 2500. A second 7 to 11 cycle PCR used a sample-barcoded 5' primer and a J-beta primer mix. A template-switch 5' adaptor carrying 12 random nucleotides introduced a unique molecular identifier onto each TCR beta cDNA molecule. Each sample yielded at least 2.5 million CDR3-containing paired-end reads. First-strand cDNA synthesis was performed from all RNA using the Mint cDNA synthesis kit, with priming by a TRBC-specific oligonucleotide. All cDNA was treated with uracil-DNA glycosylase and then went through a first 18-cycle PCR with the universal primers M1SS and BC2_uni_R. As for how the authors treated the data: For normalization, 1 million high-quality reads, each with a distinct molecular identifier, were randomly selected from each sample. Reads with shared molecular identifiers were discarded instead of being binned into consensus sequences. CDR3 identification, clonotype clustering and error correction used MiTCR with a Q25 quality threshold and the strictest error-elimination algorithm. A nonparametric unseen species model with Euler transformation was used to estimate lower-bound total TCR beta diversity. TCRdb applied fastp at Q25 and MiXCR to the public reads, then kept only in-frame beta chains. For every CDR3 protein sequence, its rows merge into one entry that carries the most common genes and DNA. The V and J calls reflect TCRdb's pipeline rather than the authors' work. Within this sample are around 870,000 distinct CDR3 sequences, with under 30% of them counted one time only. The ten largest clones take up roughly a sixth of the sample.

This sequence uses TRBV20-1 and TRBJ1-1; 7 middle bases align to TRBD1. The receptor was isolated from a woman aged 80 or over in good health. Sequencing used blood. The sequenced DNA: TGCAGTGCGTCCGGGACAGCCTACACTGAAGCTTTCTTT. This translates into CSASGTAYTEAFF.